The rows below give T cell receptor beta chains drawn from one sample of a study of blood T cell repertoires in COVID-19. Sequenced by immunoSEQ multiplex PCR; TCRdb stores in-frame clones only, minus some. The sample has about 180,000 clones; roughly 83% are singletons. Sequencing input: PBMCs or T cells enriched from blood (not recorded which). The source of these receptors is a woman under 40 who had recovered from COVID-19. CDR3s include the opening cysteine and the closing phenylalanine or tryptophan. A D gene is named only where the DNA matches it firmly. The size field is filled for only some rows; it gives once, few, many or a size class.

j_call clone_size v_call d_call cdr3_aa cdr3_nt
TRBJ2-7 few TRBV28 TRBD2 CASQTSGTYEQYF TGTGCCAGCCAGACTAGCGGGACTTACGAGCAGTACTTC
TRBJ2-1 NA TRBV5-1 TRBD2 CASSRELAGGYNEQFF TGCGCCAGCAGCAGGGAACTAGCGGGGGGGTACAATGAGCAGTTCTTC
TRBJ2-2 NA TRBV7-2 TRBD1 CASSLTALGQTFTGELFF TGTGCCAGCAGCTTAACTGCACTGGGACAGACCTTCACCGGGGAGCTGTTTTTT
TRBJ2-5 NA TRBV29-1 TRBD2 CSVLFSGRQETQYF TGCAGCGTTTTATTCAGCGGGAGGCAAGAGACCCAGTACTTC
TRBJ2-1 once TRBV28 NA CASSFTPEQGAYNEQFF TGTGCCAGCAGTTTTACCCCGGAACAGGGCGCATACAATGAGCAGTTCTTC
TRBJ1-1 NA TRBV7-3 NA CASSLQVNTEAFF TGTGCCAGCAGCCTACAGGTGAACACTGAAGCTTTCTTT
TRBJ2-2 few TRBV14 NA CASSPRSKANTGELFF TGTGCCAGCAGCCCCCGCTCTAAAGCGAACACCGGGGAGCTGTTTTTT
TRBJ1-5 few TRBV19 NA CASSGQIQNQPQHF TGTGCCAGTAGCGGACAGATTCAAAATCAGCCCCAGCATTTT
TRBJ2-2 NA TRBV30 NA CAWKNPPGRGRTGELFF TGTGCCTGGAAGAACCCCCCGGGCAGGGGAAGGACCGGGGAGCTGTTTTTT
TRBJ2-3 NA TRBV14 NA CASSQDSPDYYPSTDTQYF TGTGCCAGCAGCCAAGATAGCCCGGACTATTACCCTAGCACAGATACGCAGTATTTT
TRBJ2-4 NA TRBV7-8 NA CASSRLDIQYF TGTGCCAGCAGCCGTTTAGACATTCAGTACTTC
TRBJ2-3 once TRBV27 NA CASRLAAGYTQYF TGTGCCAGCAGACTAGCAGCCGGATATACGCAGTATTTT
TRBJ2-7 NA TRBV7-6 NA CASSLRFSDEQYF TGTGCCAGCAGCTTGCGGTTCTCGGACGAGCAGTACTTC
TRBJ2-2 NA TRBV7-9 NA CASSNSGSTNTGELFF TGTGCCAGCAGTAATTCGGGGTCTACGAACACCGGGGAGCTGTTTTTT
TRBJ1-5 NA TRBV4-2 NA CASSPGNPDQPQHF TGTGCCAGCAGCCCCGGGAATCCCGATCAGCCCCAGCATTTT
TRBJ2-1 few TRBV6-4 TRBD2 CASSEAGGSYNEQFF TGTGCCAGCAGTGAAGCGGGAGGGTCCTACAATGAGCAGTTCTTC
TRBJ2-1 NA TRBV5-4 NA CASSIGQTDYNEQFF TGTGCCAGCAGCATCGGACAGACCGATTACAATGAGCAGTTCTTC
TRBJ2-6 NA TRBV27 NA CACSPYSGANVLTF TGTGCCTGCAGCCCTTACTCTGGGGCCAACGTCCTGACTTTC
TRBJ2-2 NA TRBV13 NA CASSLTGAGELFF TGTGCCAGCAGCTTAACGGGGGCCGGGGAGCTGTTTTTT
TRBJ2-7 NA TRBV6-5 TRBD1 CASSYTGAEQYF TGTGCCAGCAGTTACACAGGGGCCGAGCAGTACTTC
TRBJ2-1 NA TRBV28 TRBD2 CASSLPGLASYNEQFF TGTGCCAGCAGTTTACCGGGACTAGCATCTTACAATGAGCAGTTCTTC
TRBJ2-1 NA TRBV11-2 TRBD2 CASSPPSGRANEQFF TGTGCCAGCAGCCCACCTAGCGGGAGGGCTAATGAGCAGTTCTTC
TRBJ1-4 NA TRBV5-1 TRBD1 CASSVRGQHTNEKLFF TGCGCCAGCAGTGTTAGGGGGCAGCATACTAATGAAAAACTGTTTTTT
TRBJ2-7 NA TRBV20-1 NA CSAREGGGQYF TGCAGTGCTAGGGAGGGAGGCGGGCAGTACTTC
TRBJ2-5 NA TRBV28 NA CASSSPSGGARETQYF TGTGCCAGCAGTTCCCCCTCGGGGGGCGCACGAGAGACCCAGTACTTC
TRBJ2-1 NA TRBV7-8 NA CASSLDQVPSSYNEQFF TGTGCCAGCAGCTTAGATCAGGTACCGAGCTCCTACAATGAGCAGTTCTTC